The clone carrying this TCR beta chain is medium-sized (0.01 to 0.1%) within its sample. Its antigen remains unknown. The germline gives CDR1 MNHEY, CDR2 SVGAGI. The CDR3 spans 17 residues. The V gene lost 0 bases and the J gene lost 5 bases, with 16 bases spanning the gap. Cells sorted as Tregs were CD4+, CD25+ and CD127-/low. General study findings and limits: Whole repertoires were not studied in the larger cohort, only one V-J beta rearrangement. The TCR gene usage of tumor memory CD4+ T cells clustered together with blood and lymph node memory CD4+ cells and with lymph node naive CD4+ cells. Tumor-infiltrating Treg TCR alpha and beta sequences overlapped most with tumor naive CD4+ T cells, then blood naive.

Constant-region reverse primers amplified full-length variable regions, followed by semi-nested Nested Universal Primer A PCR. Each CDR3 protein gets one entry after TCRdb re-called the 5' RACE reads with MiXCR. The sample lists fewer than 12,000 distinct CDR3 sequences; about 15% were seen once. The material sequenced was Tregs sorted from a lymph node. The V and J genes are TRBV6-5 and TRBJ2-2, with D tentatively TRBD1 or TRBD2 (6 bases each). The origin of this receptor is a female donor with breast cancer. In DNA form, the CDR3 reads TGTGCCAGCAGTTACTCGCATATGGGGGGCCGGACCGGGGAGCTGTTTTTT. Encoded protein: CASSYSHMGGRTGELFF.